Below, 3 T cell receptor beta chains from the same sample are listed, as sequenced in a study of CD8+ T cells in alopecia areata. Extraction of RNA preceded its reverse transcription into cDNA, which served as the sequencing template. Produced via immunoSEQ multiplex PCR; TCRdb's table is partial and in-frame only. Here the sample spans 120,000 or so clones, 55% to 70% being singletons. Specimen: CD4+ T cells sorted from blood. The source of these receptors is a human donor in good health.

This rearrangement joins TRBV19 to TRBJ2-1; 9 bases line up with TRBD1. The V and J ends lost 5 bases and 9 bases, in that order; junction bases with no gene match: 5. This CDR3 comprises 13 residues. Germline V gene sequence: CDR1 LNHDA, CDR2 SQIVND (reference sequence). CDR3 sequence: CASSDRQGGEQFF. CDR3 coding DNA: TGTGCCAGTAGTGACCGACAGGGGGGTGAGCAGTTCTTC.

The chain couples TRBV18 to TRBJ1-4; TRBD1 is a possible D gene (5 bases). This CDR3 region has 15 residues. Per the germline V gene, CDR1 is KGHSH and CDR2 is LQKENI. V lost 2 bases and J 5 bases, leaving 12 bases between the germline ends. CDR3 amino acids: CASSPRRQRNEKLFF. The CDR3 region has the DNA TGTGCCAGCTCACCAAGGAGACAGCGGAATGAAAAACTGTTTTTT.

This clone was found a few times. The chain uses TRBV5-6 and TRBJ1-1; D remains ambiguous. V was clipped by 0 bases and J by 1 base, with 7 bases between them. CDR3 size: 14 residues. Germline V CDR1 and CDR2: SGHDT, YYEEEE. CDR3 in DNA: TGTGCCAGCAGCTTGGCGCCAGGGAACACTGAAGCTTTCTTT. Translating gives CASSLAPGNTEAFF.